Detailed here is one TCR beta chain. Its antigen remains unidentified. No much larger clone exists at a distance of one base, and base qualities are not known. Ophthalmopathy patients had moderately to severely active disease, with a Clinical Activity Score of 3 or more, a NOSPECS grade of 4 or more, and a disease duration of less than 3 months. Exclusion was applied to patients with uncontrolled infections, other autoimmune diseases, pregnancy or lactation. Diagnoses were established on the basis of clinical symptoms, serum thyroxine and TRAb, thyroid ultrasound, and orbital computed tomography. PBMCs were isolated from approximately 10 ml of fresh peripheral blood by Ficoll-Paque density gradient centrifugation. Total RNA was extracted with Trizol reagent, and quality was checked on an Agilent 2100 Bioanalyzer. Reading from cysteine to phenylalanine, the CDR3 counts 13 amino acids. Only the CDR3 portion is preserved as DNA: 39 bases, with reading frame beginning at the first base. Per the germline V gene, MNHEY is the CDR1 and SVGEGT is the CDR2. V is pared back by 2 bases and J by 6 bases, with 8 bases lying between the germline termini.

The sample belongs to a study of T cells in Graves' hyperthyroidism and ophthalmopathy (dated by TCRdb to about 2019). General notes on the study: Peripheral blood was sampled at the time of initial diagnosis, prior to any treatment. After blood sampling, hyperthyroidism patients were treated with methimazole at a starting dose of 30 mg daily, and ophthalmopathy patients were treated with high-dose intravenous methylprednisolone. TCR Vbeta CDR3 sequencing of some 140 peripheral blood samples (around 45 ophthalmopathy, 75 to 80 hyperthyroidism and approximately 17 progressor patients) is reported in the paper. To identify distinguishing TCR V-J signatures, a discovery cohort of 95 to 100 patients was used, comprising 40 to 45 with Graves' ophthalmopathy and 57 with stable Graves' hyperthyroidism. For training and testing, the approximately 97 patients in the discovery cohort were randomly divided in a 7:3 ratio. The study also compared thyroid tissue and blood T-cell repertoires from 5 to 7 Graves' hyperthyroidism patients. Prospective prediction of ophthalmopathy was tested in an independent validation cohort consisting of 18 to 20 hyperthyroidism patients and 15 to 17 patients who later progressed to ophthalmopathy.

The TCR beta CDR3 regions were amplified from the RNA transcripts. The first round of RT-PCR for the TCR CDR3 was performed with the HTBI primer set and the Qiagen OneStep RT-PCR kit. Libraries were constructed in a second round of multiplex PCR, after which size selection and purification were performed. Sequencing of the libraries was done on an Illumina HiSeq2000 using paired-end 100 bp reads. In the authors' own workflow: SOAPnuke was used to process the raw data, removing reads that contained adapters or uncalled bases, had a mean Phred below 15, or lacked an exact match to the constant primer or identifier. COPE v1.2.5 was used to merge high-quality paired reads, and clonotypes were defined as unique nucleotide sequences. MiTCR v1.1 was used to align the clonotypes against IMGT TRBV, TRBD and TRBJ reference segments. The analysis was restricted to V-J combinations with a frequency above 0.0001, which together covered about 99% of the repertoires. A TCS score was defined as the ratio between F50 (clonal expansion) and ExV (chaos), using BLOSUM62-based TCRdist between CDR3 peptides within each V-J. Welch's t-statistics and random forest reduced roughly 540 V-J features to some 14, which were used in a naive Bayes classifier (R e1071). In-frame beta chains were kept once TCRdb had trimmed the public reads at Q25 with fastp and called clones with MiXCR. Every distinct CDR3 protein forms one entry, paired with its most common genes and DNA. The V and J calls were determined by TCRdb, not by the authors. For this sample there are 200,000 to 250,000 distinct CDR3 sequences; approximately 24% appear just once. The top ten hold roughly a third of the sample.

General conclusions and limits of the study: In validation, the model predicted progression to ophthalmopathy a median of roughly 6.1 months before onset, with approximately 71% sensitivity and about 72% specificity. In cross-validation, a model built on a 13 V-J signature told ophthalmopathy apart from stable hyperthyroidism with approximately 90% sensitivity and roughly 82% specificity, and in testing the same model reached 80%/75%. No statistical method was used to set the sample size in advance, and investigators knew the group allocation. Most expanded thyroid clonotypes (frequency above 0.001) were also detected in blood, suggesting blood repertoires may reflect thyroid immune responses.

The sequence links TRBV6-2 or TRBV6-3 to TRBJ1-5; the D gene cannot be resolved reliably. This TCR derives from a woman in her 40s with Graves' ophthalmopathy. Sequenced: blood. CDR3 region: CASSYVMGQPQHF. The sequenced DNA: TGTGCCAGCAGTTACGTTATGGGTCAGCCCCAGCATTTT.